One sample yielded the 10 T cell receptor beta chains listed below, sequenced in a study of control samples from healthy donors and cancer patients. Sequenced by immunoSEQ multiplex PCR; TCRdb stores in-frame clones only, minus some. The data hold under 200,000 clones, with around 95% observed a single time. Sequencing was carried out using blood. Every receptor here comes from a woman aged 40-49 years in good health.

The J gene is TRBJ2-7, the V gene TRBV7-2, with no clear D. The V end lost 1 base, the J end lost 3 bases, and 10 bases lay between the germline ends. The V gene's germline CDR1 is SGHTA and CDR2 FQGNSA. The CDR3 extends over 14 amino acids. The CDR3 DNA reads as TGTGCCAGCAGCTTAGACAGACTGGGCTACGAGCAGTACTTC. Translating it yields CASSLDRLGYEQYF. Filled out from reference TRBV7-2 and TRBJ2-7, the complete variable domain reads GAGVSQSPSNKVTEKGKDVELRCDPISGHTALYWYRQSLGQGLEFLIYFQGNSAPDKSGLPSDRFSAERTGGSVSTLTIQRTQQEDSAVYLCASSLDRLGYEQYFGPGTRLTVT.

The J gene is TRBJ2-2, the V gene TRBV29-1, with D perhaps matching TRBD1 (6 bases). V was clipped by 6 bases and J by 7 bases, with 12 bases between them. This CDR3 is 12 amino acids long. Germline CDR1 is SQVTM and CDR2 is ANQGSEA. This CDR3 is CSVPRGHGELFF. DNA of the CDR3: TGCAGCGTGCCCAGGGGACACGGGGAGCTGTTTTTT.

J is TRBJ1-5 and V is TRBV30; D may be TRBD1 (6 bases). V lost 4 bases to trimming and J lost 1 base, with 17 bases between them. Germline CDR1 GTSNPN, CDR2 SVGIG (reference sequence). This CDR3 spans 16 amino acids. This CDR3 is CAWKGQGTMSNQPQHF. The CDR3 DNA follows: TGTGCCTGGAAGGGCCAGGGGACGATGAGCAATCAGCCCCAGCATTTT. The whole variable domain, filled in from reference TRBV30 and TRBJ1-5, reads SQTIHQWPATLVQPVGSPLSLECTVEGTSNPNLYWYRQAAGRGLQLLFYSVGIGQISSEVPQNLSASRPQDRQFILSSKKLLLSDSGFYLCAWKGQGTMSNQPQHFGDGTRLSIL.

In this sample, this clone turned up once. The CDR3 DNA reads as TGTGCCAGCAGTTGGACCGGGACCCCTAGCACAGATACGCAGTATTTT. Its protein product is CASSWTGTPSTDTQYF. The genes are TRBV7-9 and TRBJ2-3; D possibly uses TRBD1 or TRBD2 (5 bases each). The length of the CDR3 is 16 residues. The V end lost 6 bases, the J end lost 0 bases, and 16 bases lay between the germline ends. The germline CDR1 and CDR2 sequences are SEHNR and FQNEAQ (reference sequence).

The V and J genes are TRBV5-1 and TRBJ1-2; TRBD1 agrees at 8 bases. The CDR3 is 14 residues long. V lost 0 bases to trimming and J lost 7 bases; unmatched junction nucleotides: 5. The V gene's germline CDR1 is SGHRS and CDR2 YFSETQ. CDR3: CASSLAVDRGGYTF. The CDR3 DNA reads as TGCGCCAGCAGCTTGGCCGTTGACAGGGGTGGCTACACCTTC.

V and J are TRBV27 and TRBJ1-2; D ambiguous. This CDR3 comprises 13 residues. CDR1 and CDR2 (germline): MNHEY, SMNVEV (reference sequence). Deletions cut 3 bases from V and 2 bases from J, with 7 bases between. CDR3 residues: CASSFAKNYGYTF. The CDR3, as DNA: TGTGCCAGCAGTTTTGCCAAAAACTATGGCTACACCTTC.

This clone was detected many times. The chain combines TRBV6-5 with TRBJ1-1; D gene unclear. This CDR3 has 12 residues. The V end was cut by 8 bases, the J end by 2 bases, with 9 bases between. CDR1 and CDR2 (germline): MNHEY, SVGAGI. The CDR3 DNA sequence: TGTGCCAGCCTTAGAAGAAACACTGAAGCTTTCTTT. Its protein product is CASLRRNTEAFF.

V is TRBV13 and J is TRBJ2-2; D ambiguous. Trimming stripped 5 bases from V and 9 bases from J, with 10 bases between. Germline CDR1 reads PRHDT; CDR2 reads FYEKMQ (reference sequence). This CDR3 is built from 12 residues. CDR3 residues: CASSLTERELFF. The CDR3 region has the DNA TGTGCCAGCAGCCTAACGGAGAGGGAGCTGTTTTTT.

This chain uses TRBV5-5 with TRBJ2-5; 9 bases line up with TRBD1. With V trimmed by 6 bases and J by 5 bases, 11 bases remained unmatched. The CDR3 spans 15 residues. Germline V gene data show CDR1 as SGHKS and CDR2 as YYEKEE (reference sequence). CDR3 protein: CASNIRDRERETQYF. The CDR3 coding sequence is TGTGCCAGCAACATCCGGGACAGGGAGAGGGAGACCCAGTACTTC.

The CDR3: CASSLAVGPNYGYTF. CDR3 in DNA: TGCGCCAGCAGCTTGGCGGTGGGACCCAACTATGGCTACACCTTC. V is TRBV5-1 and J is TRBJ1-2, with D perhaps matching TRBD1 (5 bases). CDR1 and CDR2 (germline): SGHRS, YFSETQ. Trimming removed 0 bases at V and 2 bases at J, with 11 bases between. The CDR3 contains 15 residues.